This T cell receptor beta chain is from a study of CD8+ T cells in alopecia areata. Whole-study context: The protocol delivered tofacitinib for 6 to 18 months, then withdrew it for 6 months. Severity among treated patients was scored by the percentage of scalp area affected. Study-wide findings and caveats: Higher clonality than in normal scalp was seen in lesional scalp, especially alopecia totalis/universalis. Scalp clonality, together with expanded CD8+ clones among the top 100, fell significantly with tofacitinib.

The germline V and J ends were trimmed by 1 base and 6 bases, with 14 bases remaining between them. CDR1 KGHSH and CDR2 LQKENI come from the germline V gene. The CDR3 extends over 15 amino acids. After isolation, RNA underwent reverse transcription to generate cDNA as the sequencing template. Measured with immunoSEQ multiplex PCR; TCRdb has only the in-frame clones, and not every one. The sample lists hundreds of thousands of clones, about 62% occurring once. Regarding this clone: Its target is unknown.

The treatment denotes: oral pan-JAK inhibitor, 5-10 mg twice daily. This chain links TRBV18 with TRBJ2-3; D may be TRBD1 (6 bases). Sequenced material: CD4+ T cells sorted from blood, taken at roughly week 52, from a patient treated with tofacitinib. The receptor was isolated from a human donor with alopecia areata. CDR3 coding DNA: TGTGCCAGCTCACCACGGGTCCAGGGGTCCGATACGCAGTATTTT. This sequence encodes CASSPRVQGSDTQYF.